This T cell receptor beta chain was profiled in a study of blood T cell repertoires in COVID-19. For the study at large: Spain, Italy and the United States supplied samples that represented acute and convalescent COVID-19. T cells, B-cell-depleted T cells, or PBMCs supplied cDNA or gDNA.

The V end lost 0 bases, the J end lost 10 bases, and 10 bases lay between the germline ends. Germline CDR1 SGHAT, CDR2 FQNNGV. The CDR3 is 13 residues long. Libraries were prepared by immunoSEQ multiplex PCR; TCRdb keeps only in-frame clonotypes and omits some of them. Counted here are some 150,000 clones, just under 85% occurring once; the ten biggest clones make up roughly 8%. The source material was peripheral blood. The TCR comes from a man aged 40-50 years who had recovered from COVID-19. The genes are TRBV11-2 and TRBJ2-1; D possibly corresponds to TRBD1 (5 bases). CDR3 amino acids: CASSLDRAGEQFF. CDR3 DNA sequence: TGTGCCAGCAGCTTAGACCGCGCAGGGGAGCAGTTCTTC.